Following are 30 T cell receptor beta chains from one sample sequenced in a study of cytomegalovirus exposure and HLA in healthy donors. PCR used 60 Vbeta primers and 13 Jbeta primers. The assay was immunoSEQ multiplex PCR, and TCRdb's table has in-frame clones only and misses some. The profile shows around 110,000 clones, around 66% of them singletons. The sample was PBMCs. Receptor source: a woman in her thirties or forties in good health and CMV-seropositive.

A word on this clone: The sample carries other DNA sequences with the same CDR3. V usage is TRBV7-2 and J usage is TRBJ1-4; D unclear. Trimming left V 3 bases short and J 3 bases short, with 11 bases between. CDR3 length: 15 amino acids. Germline V gives CDR1 SGHTA, CDR2 FQGNSA. CDR3 loop: CASSFGSQPNEKLFF. CDR3 nucleotides: TGTGCCAGCAGCTTTGGGTCACAGCCTAATGAAAAACTGTTTTTT.

The V and J genes are TRBV5-6 and TRBJ1-1, with D possibly being TRBD1 (5 bases). The CDR3 has 15 residues. The V and J ends lost 4 bases and 4 bases respectively, with 17 bases between them. CDR1 is SGHDT and CDR2 is YYEEEE in the germline V gene. The CDR3: CASSPWGRVSTEAFF. In DNA form, the CDR3 reads TGTGCCAGCAGCCCATGGGGCAGGGTGAGCACTGAAGCTTTCTTT.

The chain links TRBV5-1 to TRBJ2-1, with TRBD2 identical over 8 bases. The CDR3 sequence is 15 residues long. The V segment lost 0 bases and the J segment 4 bases; nucleotides outside the gene matches: 3. Per germline, CDR1 SGHRS and CDR2 YFSETQ. The CDR3 here is CASSLGGGGYNEQFF. CDR3 DNA: TGCGCCAGCAGCTTGGGAGGCGGGGGGTACAATGAGCAGTTCTTC.

CDR3 bases: TGTGCCAGCAGCTTAACAGACACCGGGGAGCTGTTTTTT. This codes for CASSLTDTGELFF. The chain carries TRBV11-2 and TRBJ2-2; D gene ambiguous. This CDR3 comprises 13 residues. Trimming took off 2 bases at V and 3 bases at J, with 4 bases between the two ends. Germline V lookup: CDR1 SGHAT, CDR2 FQNNGV.

The table lists this clone with a few counts. The chain joins TRBV10-3 to TRBJ1-1; TRBD1 matches at 7 bases. J lost 1 base, V lost 2 bases, and 10 bases had no gene match. Germline V gene lookup returns CDR1 ENHRY and CDR2 SYGVKD. The CDR3 is made up of 17 amino acids. The CDR3 DNA follows: TGTGCCATCAGTGAGACGGGACAGACCAGAAAGAACACTGAAGCTTTCTTT. It is translated as CAISETGQTRKNTEAFF.

The genes are TRBV29-1 and TRBJ2-2; TRBD2 agrees at 11 bases. Germline values: CDR1 SQVTM, CDR2 ANQGSEA. Trimming took 3 bases from V and 14 from J; bases not matched to a gene: 8. The CDR3 consists of 13 residues. The DNA for the CDR3 is TGCAGCGTTGAGCTGGCTAGCGGGAGGCCCCTGTTTTTT. Protein: CSVELASGRPLFF.

The genes are TRBV10-3 and TRBJ2-1; 12 nucleotides agree with TRBD2. Trimming cost V 0 bases and J 6 bases; bases outside gene matches: 0. CDR1 and CDR2 (germline): ENHRY, SYGVKD. The CDR3 has 15 residues. The CDR3 nucleotides read TGTGCCATCAGTGAGTCGACTAGCGGGAGCAATGAGCAGTTCTTC. Its protein product is CAISESTSGSNEQFF.

The chain combines TRBV5-1 with TRBJ2-6; tentatively, D is TRBD2 (5 bases). CDR3 size: 16 residues. Germline assignment: CDR1 SGHRS and CDR2 YFSETQ. The V end lost 0 bases, the J end lost 0 bases, and 7 bases lay between the germline ends. CDR3 nucleotides: TGCGCCAGCAGCTTGGCGGGGTCCTCTGGGGCCAACGTCCTGACTTTC. Its translation: CASSLAGSSGANVLTF.

Here the CDR3 reads CASSRREGRASNQPQHF. DNA for the CDR3: TGTGCCAGCAGCCGCCGGGAGGGGCGAGCGAGCAATCAGCCCCAGCATTTT. The rearrangement uses TRBV5-4 and TRBJ1-5; D possibly corresponds to TRBD1 (5 bases). V was trimmed by 4 bases and J by 1 base, leaving 18 bases between them. Germline CDR1 and CDR2: SGHNT and YYREEE (reference sequence). The CDR3 length is 17 residues.

Written as DNA, the CDR3 is TGTGCCAGCAGTGAGGGCAGCTACGAGCAGTACTTC. It translates to CASSEGSYEQYF. This chain uses TRBV2 with TRBJ2-7, with D hard to call. CDR1 SNHLY and CDR2 FYNNEI come from the germline V gene. Trimming cost V 3 bases and J 3 bases, with 6 bases left between them. The CDR3 is made up of 12 amino acids. The full variable domain, its missing parts supplied by reference TRBV2 and TRBJ2-7, is EPEVTQTPSHQVTQMGQEVILRCVPISNHLYFYWYRQILGQKVEFLVSFYNNEISEKSEIFDDQFSVERPDGSNFTLKIRSTKLEDSAMYFCASSEGSYEQYFGPGTRLTVT.

The V and J genes are TRBV30 and TRBJ1-4; perhaps TRBD1 as D (6 bases). Germline CDR1 GTSNPN, CDR2 SVGIG (reference sequence). This CDR3 has 14 amino acids. Trimming took off 2 bases at V and 8 bases at J, with 15 bases between the two ends. The CDR3 sequence: CAWSPSTGGEKLFF. DNA for the CDR3: TGTGCCTGGAGTCCTTCGACAGGAGGCGAAAAACTGTTTTTT.

The chain is built from TRBV10-1 and TRBJ1-1; the D gene is possibly TRBD1 (5 bases). The CDR3 runs 13 residues. CDR1 is WNHNN, CDR2 SYGVQD, per germline (reference sequence). V lost 3 bases and J 0 bases, leaving 5 bases between the germline ends. CDR3 sequence (DNA): TGCGCCAGCAGTGAACAGGTGAACACTGAAGCTTTCTTT. Its protein is CASSEQVNTEAFF.

This chain joins TRBV2 and TRBJ2-1; maybe TRBD2 (7 bases). The ends were cut back, 6 bases at V and 0 bases at J, with 18 bases in the middle. CDR1 SNHLY and CDR2 FYNNEI come from the germline V gene. This CDR3 spans 17 amino acids. CDR3 bases: TGTGCCAGCAGGGATGCGGGGGCCGCCCTCTCCTACAATGAGCAGTTCTTC. Translated, it gives CASRDAGAALSYNEQFF.

Remarks on this clone: No conserved phenylalanine or tryptophan is present at the end of the CDR3, so a read error is the likely explanation. The rearrangement links TRBV5-6 to TRBJ2-7; 14 bases line up with TRBD2. Germline V CDR1 and CDR2: SGHDT, YYEEEE. The CDR3 is 14 residues long. J was trimmed by 6 bases and V by 3 bases; bases with no gene match: 2. The CDR3 DNA is TGTGCCAGCAGCTGGGGACTAGCGGGGGTCGAGCAGTACCTC. It encodes CASSWGLAGVEQYL.

V and J are TRBV11-2 and TRBJ2-7; maybe TRBD1 (6 bases). CDR1 and CDR2 (germline): SGHAT, FQNNGV. The CDR3 totals 15 residues. V gave up 5 bases and J gave up 2 bases, with 16 bases separating them. CDR3 coding DNA: TGTGCCAGCAGCCCGCGGACAGACGCCCCCTACGAGCAGTACTTC. Its protein is CASSPRTDAPYEQYF.

This rearrangement joins TRBV6-6 to TRBJ2-7, with D perhaps matching TRBD1 (6 bases). This CDR3 contains 14 residues. Per the germline V gene, CDR1 is MNHNY and CDR2 is SVGAGI (reference sequence). V lost 5 bases, J lost 0 bases, and 11 bases lay in between. DNA of the CDR3: TGTGCCAGCAGTCAACAGGGAAGCTCCTACGAGCAGTACTTC. This codes for CASSQQGSSYEQYF.

This clone was observed a single time. The V call is TRBV19, the J call TRBJ2-5; D is perhaps TRBD2 (6 bases). Per germline, CDR1 LNHDA and CDR2 SQIVND (reference sequence). This CDR3 comprises 16 residues. V shed 4 bases and J shed 2 bases, with 17 bases lying between them. The CDR3 nucleotides read TGTGCCAGTAGTACGTTCCCCGGGACTCCACAAGAGACCCAGTACTTC. This translates into CASSTFPGTPQETQYF.

The CDR3 sequence: CASTPEGTQYF. CDR3 bases: TGTGCCAGCACCCCGGAGGGGACCCAGTACTTC. The rearrangement links TRBV7-8 to TRBJ2-5, with a possible D match to TRBD2 (6 bases). V dropped 7 bases and J dropped 7 bases, with 10 bases sitting between them. CDR1 is SGHVS and CDR2 is FQNEAQ in the germline V gene. This CDR3 spans 11 amino acids.

This rearrangement joins TRBV7-2 to TRBJ2-7, with D possibly being TRBD2 (6 bases). The CDR3 is 12 amino acids. V lost 7 bases and J lost 6, with 13 bases in between. Germline-derived CDR1 and CDR2 are SGHTA and FQGNSA. Here the CDR3 reads CASNYLAREQYF. CDR3 DNA: TGTGCCAGCAACTACCTAGCGCGCGAGCAGTACTTC. Drawing the rest from reference TRBV7-2 and TRBJ2-7, the complete variable domain is GAGVSQSPSNKVTEKGKDVELRCDPISGHTALYWYRQSLGQGLEFLIYFQGNSAPDKSGLPSDRFSAERTGGSVSTLTIQRTQQEDSAVYLCASNYLAREQYFGPGTRLTVT.

The chain is built from TRBV5-1 and TRBJ2-3, with 8 nucleotides matching TRBD2. Trimming cost V 4 bases and J 3 bases; bases outside gene matches: 4. This CDR3 is 14 amino acids long. CDR1 and CDR2 from the germline V gene are SGHRS and YFSETQ. For the CDR3, the DNA is TGCGCCAGCAGCCCATTAGCGGGAACAGATACGCAGTATTTT. Its translation: CASSPLAGTDTQYF.

The J gene is TRBJ2-3, the V gene TRBV29-1; D is ambiguous. Germline V gene data show CDR1 as SQVTM and CDR2 as ANQGSEA. The CDR3 extends over 14 amino acids. The germline V and J ends were trimmed by 2 bases and 2 bases, with 11 bases remaining between them. This CDR3 reads CSVEQSVDTDTQYF. CDR3 DNA: TGCAGCGTTGAACAAAGCGTAGACACAGATACGCAGTATTTT.

This clone showed up just a few times. The rearrangement links TRBV9 to TRBJ2-1; TRBD2 matches at 8 bases. The germline gives CDR1 SGDLS, CDR2 YYNGEE. Trimming at V came to 4 bases and at J to 8 bases, leaving 14 bases not matched to a gene. The CDR3 runs 16 residues. The CDR3 coding sequence is TGTGCCAGCAGCCCTCGTGAGCGGGGGCGGGGACATGAGCAGTTCTTC. It codes for CASSPRERGRGHEQFF.

This clone was seen a few times. CDR3 sequence: CASNSRPQHF. The CDR3 DNA follows: TGTGCCAGCAACAGTCGGCCCCAGCATTTT. The V and J genes are TRBV6-5 and TRBJ1-5, with D hard to call. The CDR3 covers 10 residues. Germline loops: CDR1 MNHEY, CDR2 SVGAGI. The V end was cut by 7 bases, the J end by 9 bases, with 7 bases between.

The chain joins TRBV27 to TRBJ1-5; D not certain. V gave up 8 bases and J gave up 7 bases, with 24 bases separating them. CDR3 size: 16 residues. CDR1 and CDR2 from the germline V gene are MNHEY and SMNVEV (reference sequence). In DNA, the CDR3 is TGTGCCAGCGGATCCTTCCCCGGCGGCCGGGAGCAGCCCCAGCATTTT. It codes for CASGSFPGGREQPQHF.

The chain combines TRBV2 with TRBJ1-2, with D possibly matching TRBD1 (5 bases). In germline, CDR1 is SNHLY, CDR2 FYNNEI. V was pared by 4 bases and J by 7 bases, with 13 bases between. The CDR3 runs to 13 residues. This chain's CDR3 is CASSGGREAGYTF. In nucleotides, the CDR3 is TGTGCCAGCAGTGGTGGCAGGGAGGCTGGCTACACCTTC.

This clone was detected a few times. The CDR3, as DNA: TGTGCCACCAGGGGCGCAGGTACCTACGAGCAGTACTTC. Translated: CATRGAGTYEQYF. V gene TRBV2 combines with J gene TRBJ2-7; D perhaps matches TRBD1 (6 bases). The CDR3 is made up of 13 amino acids. Looked up from germline, CDR1 is SNHLY and CDR2 is FYNNEI. Trimming took 10 bases from V and 2 from J, leaving 15 bases between them. Full variable domain (rest looked up from reference TRBV2 and TRBJ2-7): EPEVTQTPSHQVTQMGQEVILRCVPISNHLYFYWYRQILGQKVEFLVSFYNNEISEKSEIFDDQFSVERPDGSNFTLKIRSTKLEDSAMYFCATRGAGTYEQYFGPGTRLTVT.

V and J are TRBV6-5 and TRBJ1-4, with 10 bases matching TRBD1. V gave up 2 bases and J gave up 6 bases; unmatched junction bases: 6. The CDR3 loop spans 16 amino acids. Germline V gene data show CDR1 as MNHEY and CDR2 as SVGAGI. DNA for the CDR3: TGTGCCAGCAGTTACCGTCCGGGACAGGGGTATGAAAAACTGTTTTTT. Translating it yields CASSYRPGQGYEKLFF.

This chain connects TRBV30 to TRBJ1-6, with a possible D match to TRBD1 (6 bases). Germline V gene sequence: CDR1 GTSNPN, CDR2 SVGIG (reference sequence). The CDR3 is made up of 14 amino acids. Trimming stripped 2 bases from V and 8 bases from J, with 13 bases between. The CDR3 region has the DNA TGTGCCTGGAGTATGCAGGGGAGAGATTCACCCCTCCACTTT. The encoded protein is CAWSMQGRDSPLHF. The full variable domain, rest sourced from reference TRBV30 and TRBJ1-6, is SQTIHQWPATLVQPVGSPLSLECTVEGTSNPNLYWYRQAAGRGLQLLFYSVGIGQISSEVPQNLSASRPQDRQFILSSKKLLLSDSGFYLCAWSMQGRDSPLHFGNGTRLTVT.

The V gene is TRBV6-1, the J gene TRBJ1-2; the D gene is possibly TRBD1 (5 bases). The CDR3 is made up of 13 amino acids. Germline lookup yields CDR1 MNHNS and CDR2 SASEGT. V shed 4 bases and J shed 6 bases, with 12 bases lying between them. CDR3 region: CASSGWTQDGYTF. DNA of the CDR3: TGTGCCAGCAGTGGGTGGACACAGGATGGCTACACCTTC.

This clone was seen just once. CDR3 protein: CASSNSGGMEDTQYF. CDR3 nucleotides: TGTGCCAGCTCAAATAGCGGGGGGATGGAAGATACGCAGTATTTT. The rearrangement uses TRBV18 and TRBJ2-3; TRBD2 agrees at 10 bases. V was clipped by 5 bases and J by 5 bases; unmatched bases: 7. Germline loops: CDR1 KGHSH, CDR2 LQKENI. The CDR3 extends over 15 amino acids. The whole variable domain, remainder taken from reference TRBV18 and TRBJ2-3, is NAGVMQNPRHLVRRRGQEARLRCSPMKGHSHVYWYRQLPEEGLKFMVYLQKENIIDESGMPKERFSAEFPKEGPSILRIQQVVRGDSAAYFCASSNSGGMEDTQYFGPGTRLTVL.